The T cell receptor (beta chain) described here comes from a study of cytomegalovirus exposure and HLA in healthy donors (dated by TCRdb to the late 2010s). For context, the study as a whole: An earlier analysis of some 600 of the donors reported approximately 280 Gb of sequence data and 95 million to 120 million unique TCR beta sequences obtained from roughly 170 million T cells. An early release that covered around 590 HLA-typed donors contained approximately 300 gigabases of sequencing data and 80 million or so unique TCR sequences. The genetic ancestry cluster associated with self-reported Caucasian donors included about four fifths of the roughly 410 genotyped donors. The study was designed to test whether signatures of past pathogen exposure could be identified by cataloging public T cell receptors. The study used immunosequencing to profile the T cell repertoires of about 670 subjects and linked those repertoires to cytomegalovirus serostatus. Along with the roughly 700-subject first cohort, a separate validation cohort of roughly 110 different subjects was used. To predict cytomegalovirus infection status, the study combined high-throughput TCR immunosequencing, statistical association of individual TCRs with disease status, and machine learning. To study patterns of TCR occurrence, a later analysis re-analyzed previously published TCR beta repertoires from 650 to 750 donors and added high-resolution HLA genotyping. Rather than drawing on any new phenotypic data, the later analysis identified candidate immune exposures from TCR beta sequences and the way those sequences occurred across donors. An earlier analysis of 450 to 750 of the donors used high-throughput TCR beta sequencing to judge whether each TCR beta V gene segment behaved as functional or pseudogenic. Alongside the repertoire data, information on donor age, sex, ethnicity and CMV serostatus was compiled. A later genetic analysis used genome-wide SNP genotypes for about 65% of the 666 donors, treating that subset as a discovery cohort. Every repertoire in the discovery cohort had been generated on one and the same sequencing platform. Class I and class II HLA loci were covered by the typing at four-digit resolution. The number of typed donors differed by locus: roughly 629-640 for A, B, C, DRB1 and DQB1; some 540 for DQA1; about 600 for DPA1; and about 470 for DPB1. Several DR-DQ haplotypes were treated as single units for association and clustering because of strong linkage in the cohort. On average, over 200,000 unique TCR beta nucleotide sequences were sequenced per donor among a few hundred genotyped donors of the cohort, with roughly 19% of those sequences being non-productive.

The library was obtained by the immunoSEQ multiplex PCR assay. For the multiplex PCR, a mixture combining 60 forward primers for TCR Vbeta segments and 13 reverse primers for TCR Jbeta segments was used. The CDR3 region of rearranged TCR beta genes was amplified from genomic DNA with a multiplex PCR assay. Amplified TCR beta libraries were sequenced as 87-base-pair reads on the Illumina HiSeq System. Under the source paper's analysis protocol: A later analysis tallied about 77 million unique TCR beta chains across the 600 to 700 repertoires, and some 12 million of those chains were shared by two or more donors. Raw reads were error-corrected and collapsed into unique sequences by a nearest-neighbor algorithm in which closely related sequences were merged to remove PCR and sequencing errors. CDR3 sequences were aligned to IMGT reference sequences to assign V, D and J gene segments. For a sequence to be retained, a match of at least six nucleotides to both a V gene segment and a J gene segment was required. Rearrangements were called productive when the CDR3 lacked stop codons and stayed in frame with V and J; all others were non-productive. Following IMGT convention, CDR3 was defined as the stretch from the second conserved V-encoded cysteine up to the conserved J-encoded phenylalanine. The earlier analysis of around 640 of the donors excluded sequences that lacked an unambiguous match to a single V gene segment. In an earlier analysis of approximately 560 of the donors, a V segment was called functional when productive rearrangements were above 56.7%, and segregating when the standard deviation between donors exceeded 5%. A statistical classification framework was built to diagnose cytomegalovirus status from the catalog of TCR beta chain sequences. A later analysis assigned V and J genes by comparing TCR nucleotide sequences with IMGT/GENE-DB human TR gene sequences. A later analysis assigned CDR3 sequences and most-parsimonious VDJ recombination scenarios with the TCRdist pipeline. In a later analysis, each TCR beta chain was defined by its CDR3 amino acid sequence together with its V-gene family, and reads lacking a unique V-gene family were excluded. In a later analysis, 450 to 600 highly shared, low-generation-probability nucleotide sequences were removed to address suspected cross-contamination and a sequencing artifact. In a later analysis, a clonal expansion index was calculated for each public chain from normalized within-repertoire ranks of inferred template counts. A later analysis computed generation probabilities with a VDJ recombination model fitted to out-of-frame rearrangements, and checked the results against IGoR. In a later analysis, hypergeometric tests were used to score TCR-TCR, TCR-HLA and TCR-CMV co-occurrence, with a repertoire-size bias correction applied to TCR pairs. To estimate false discovery rates, a later analysis permuted the HLA or CMV assignments 20 times. A later analysis grouped co-occurring TCRs with DBSCAN, adding TCRdist sequence similarity when clustering within HLA-allele-positive subsets. For co-occurrence clustering, repertoires with fewer than 30,000 or more than 120,000 public chains were excluded, along with four to six repertoires with anomalous nucleotide sharing. TCRdb's version of the immuneACCESS table is confined to in-frame rearrangements and falls short of the full clone set. An unresolved V gene accounts for under half of the shortfall where checked; the remainder is of unknown origin. D and trimming come from the DNA, and the V and J calls and clone size come from that table. The sample table shows roughly 120,000 clones, and 65% to 90% are seen once. In total, the top ten clones hold about 3% of the sample.

The cohort was made up of around 720 healthy bone marrow donors. Cohort members were all nominally healthy when sampled, although unrecorded immune exposures were likely present. The donor was CMV seropositive and belonged to the group of 270 or so seropositive cohort members. A peripheral blood sample was provided by each donor, and peripheral blood mononuclear cells were used for TCR beta sequencing. Genomic DNA was extracted from the blood cell samples with the Qiagen DNeasy Blood Extraction Kit. Via the germline V gene, CDR1 is MRHNA and CDR2 SNTAGT. V is pruned by 9 bases and J by 3 bases, leaving 8 bases of the junction without a gene match. The CDR3, cysteine through phenylalanine, is 15 amino acids long. The kept DNA is CDR3 alone, 45 bases in frame from the first base. General conclusions and limits of the study: HLA typing was unavailable for some donors at each locus, so association tests used only the typed subset. Presence/absence analyses assumed roughly uniform sequencing depth across donors, an assumption that may not hold. A later genetic analysis reported fewer N-insertions in productive TCRs among donors in an Asian-associated ancestry cluster than the 666-donor mean. In both the original and validation cohorts, the classifier was reported to diagnose cytomegalovirus status with high specificity and sensitivity. Immune exposure information for the cohort was limited to CMV serostatus. Most TCR sequences were seen in very few donors, while some public TCRs were found in many individuals. Some IMGT-functional V segments, including TRBV6-2 and TRBV6-3, could not be told apart with the 87-base-pair reads, so those segments were excluded. Correlated functional status among segregating V segments might reflect linkage disequilibrium, but an unknown experimental factor could not be ruled out. It was suggested by the authors that the approach could potentially be generalized to other disease states and immunological phenotypes. A later analysis associated about 17,000 TCR beta sequences with specific HLA alleles at a false discovery rate of 0.05. In a later analysis, most CMV-associated TCR beta chains were found to appear HLA-restricted, with HLA associations seemingly driven largely by CMV exposure. The sequencing pipeline was judged likely to have produced a cluster of highly shared sequence variants as a technical artifact. Broadly in line with IMGT annotations, most TCR beta V segments showed up in productive rearrangements about 87% or about 30% of the time in an earlier analysis of about 500 of the donors. This cohort had only TCR beta chains sequenced, and the lack of alpha or paired-chain data limited which features could be detected. A later analysis reported that several top co-occurrence clusters appeared linked to parvovirus B19, influenza, CMV and Epstein-Barr virus. Because counts were too low, about 18 rarely observed V segments, including chromosome 9 orphons, were excluded from the earlier analysis of 587 of the donors. Strong co-occurrence of HLA alleles, especially DR and DQ, made assigning TCR associations to individual alleles difficult. Three of the identified cytomegalovirus-associated TCR beta chains were confirmed in vitro to be specific for cytomegalovirus antigens. A further reported finding was that TCR beta sequences accurately predicted the HLA-A and HLA-B alleles for most subjects in the first cohort. A total of 150 to 200 TCR beta chains were listed by the study as associated with cytomegalovirus. In a later genetic analysis, a missense DCLRE1C variant was associated with V-gene and J-gene trimming of TCR beta chains, and the association was replicated in an independent cohort. According to a later analysis, TCR association rates differed among HLA loci, with DRB1 alleles showing the most associated TCRs and HLA-C alleles showing the fewest. In a later analysis, HLA-associated TCR beta chains were found to be more clonally expanded and to have lower generation probabilities than equally common non-associated chains.

This clone was seen only once. Its antigen is unknown. Qualities for individual bases were not recorded, and no much larger clone is one base off. The sample was PBMCs. Rearrangement joined TRBV6-4 to TRBJ2-3; TRBD2 agrees with 11 junctional bases. The TCR was taken from a young woman in good health and CMV-seropositive. The sequence in DNA is TGTGCCAGATATCCGGGACTAGCGGTTACAGATACGCAGTATTTT. Its protein is CARYPGLAVTDTQYF.